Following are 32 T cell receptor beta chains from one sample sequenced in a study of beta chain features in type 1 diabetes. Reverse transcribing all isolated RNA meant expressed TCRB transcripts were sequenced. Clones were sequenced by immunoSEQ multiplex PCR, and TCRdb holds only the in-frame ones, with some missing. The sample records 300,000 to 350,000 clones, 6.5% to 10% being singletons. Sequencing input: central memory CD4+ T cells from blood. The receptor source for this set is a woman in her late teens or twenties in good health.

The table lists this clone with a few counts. The CDR3 sequence: CASSFAGKETQYF. The CDR3 DNA reads as TGTGCCAGCAGTTTTGCGGGCAAAGAGACCCAGTACTTC. The rearrangement uses TRBV6-6 and TRBJ2-5; possibly TRBD2 for D (5 bases). This CDR3 has 13 amino acids. Trimming stripped 4 bases from V and 3 bases from J, with 9 bases between. Germline V gene sequence: CDR1 MNHNY, CDR2 SVGAGI (reference sequence).

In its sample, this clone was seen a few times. The DNA of the CDR3 is TGTGCCAGCAGTTACTCTCCAGGGCCCGATACGCAGTATTTT. Its translation: CASSYSPGPDTQYF. The rearrangement joins TRBV6-6 to TRBJ2-3, with D perhaps matching TRBD1 (5 bases). Trimming removed 0 bases at V and 6 bases at J, with 10 bases between. The CDR3 is 14 residues long. Germline V gene data show CDR1 as MNHNY and CDR2 as SVGAGI (reference sequence).

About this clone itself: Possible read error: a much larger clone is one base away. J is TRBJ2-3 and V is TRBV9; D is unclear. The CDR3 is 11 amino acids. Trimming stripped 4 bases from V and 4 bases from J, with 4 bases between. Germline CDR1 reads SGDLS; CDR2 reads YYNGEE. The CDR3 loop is CASSFSDTQYF. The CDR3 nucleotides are TGTGCCAGCAGCTTCTCAGATACGCAGTATTTT.

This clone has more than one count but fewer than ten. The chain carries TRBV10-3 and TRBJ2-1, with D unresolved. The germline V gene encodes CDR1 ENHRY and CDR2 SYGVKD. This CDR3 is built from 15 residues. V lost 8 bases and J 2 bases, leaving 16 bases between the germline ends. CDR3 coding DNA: TGTGCCATCGGTACCGTGGAGCCCCCCTACAATGAGCAGTTCTTC. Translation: CAIGTVEPPYNEQFF.

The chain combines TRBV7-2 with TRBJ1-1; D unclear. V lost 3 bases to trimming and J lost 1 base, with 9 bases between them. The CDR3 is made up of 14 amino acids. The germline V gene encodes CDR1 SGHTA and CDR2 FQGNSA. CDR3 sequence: CASSFSSGNTEAFF. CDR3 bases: TGTGCCAGCAGCTTTAGTTCGGGGAACACTGAAGCTTTCTTT.

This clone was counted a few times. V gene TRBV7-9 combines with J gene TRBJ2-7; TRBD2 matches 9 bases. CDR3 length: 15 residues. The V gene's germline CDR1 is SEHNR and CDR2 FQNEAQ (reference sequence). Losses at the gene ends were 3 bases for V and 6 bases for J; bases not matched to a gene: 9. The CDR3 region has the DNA TGTGCCAGCAGCTTGAGTAGCGGGAGTCGTGGCGAGCAGTACTTC. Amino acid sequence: CASSLSSGSRGEQYF. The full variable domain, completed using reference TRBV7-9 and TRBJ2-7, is DTGVSQNPRHKITKRGQNVTFRCDPISEHNRLYWYRQTLGQGPEFLTYFQNEAQLEKSRLLSDRFSAERPKGSFSTLEIQRTEQGDSAMYLCASSLSSGSRGEQYFGPGTRLTVT.

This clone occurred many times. The DNA of the CDR3 is TGTGCCAGTAGTAGTAACGGGGGCTTTGAAGCTTTCTTT. Its protein product is CASSSNGGFEAFF. The rearrangement links TRBV19 to TRBJ1-1, with D perhaps TRBD1 (6 bases). V lost 4 bases and J lost 7, with 13 bases in between. Germline V gene data show CDR1 as LNHDA and CDR2 as SQIVND (reference sequence). The CDR3 loop spans 13 amino acids.

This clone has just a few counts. The CDR3 is CASSTRLAGGNNEQFF. The CDR3 DNA is TGCGCCAGCAGCACGAGACTAGCGGGAGGGAACAATGAGCAGTTCTTC. The chain has TRBV5-1 and TRBJ2-1; 14 nucleotides match TRBD2. Germline values: CDR1 SGHRS, CDR2 YFSETQ. The CDR3 has 16 amino acids. Trimming at V came to 4 bases and at J to 5 bases, leaving 5 bases not matched to a gene. Combining the CDR3 with reference TRBV5-1 and TRBJ2-1 gives the whole variable domain KAGVTQTPRYLIKTRGQQVTLSCSPISGHRSVSWYQQTPGQGLQFLFEYFSETQRNKGNFPGRFSGRQFSNSRSEMNVSTLELGDSALYLCASSTRLAGGNNEQFFGPGTRLTVL.

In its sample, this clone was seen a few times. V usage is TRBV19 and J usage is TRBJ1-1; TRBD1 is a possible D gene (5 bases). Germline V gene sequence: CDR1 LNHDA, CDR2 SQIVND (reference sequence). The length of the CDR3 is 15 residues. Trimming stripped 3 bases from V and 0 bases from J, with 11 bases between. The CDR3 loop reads CASSIGGSMNTEAFF. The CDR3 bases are TGTGCCAGTAGTATCGGGGGGAGCATGAACACTGAAGCTTTCTTT.

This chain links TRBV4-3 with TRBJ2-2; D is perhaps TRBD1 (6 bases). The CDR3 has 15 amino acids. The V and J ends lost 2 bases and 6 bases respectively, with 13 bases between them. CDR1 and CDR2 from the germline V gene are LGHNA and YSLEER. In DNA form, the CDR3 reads TGCGCCAGCAGCCAAACGACAGGTCCTCCCGGGGAGCTGTTTTTT. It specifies CASSQTTGPPGELFF.

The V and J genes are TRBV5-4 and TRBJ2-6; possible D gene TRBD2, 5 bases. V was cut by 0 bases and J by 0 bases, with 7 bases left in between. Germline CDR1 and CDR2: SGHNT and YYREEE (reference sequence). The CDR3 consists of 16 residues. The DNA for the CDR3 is TGTGCCAGCAGCTTGGCCGGGGTCTCTGGGGCCAACGTCCTGACTTTC. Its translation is CASSLAGVSGANVLTF.

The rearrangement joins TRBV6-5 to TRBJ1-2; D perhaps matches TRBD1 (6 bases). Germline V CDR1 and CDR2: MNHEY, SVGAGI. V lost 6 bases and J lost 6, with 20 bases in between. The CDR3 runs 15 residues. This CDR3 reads CASSPRSGGRNGYTF. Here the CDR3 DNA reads TGTGCCAGCAGCCCCCGCAGCGGGGGGCGCAATGGCTACACCTTC.

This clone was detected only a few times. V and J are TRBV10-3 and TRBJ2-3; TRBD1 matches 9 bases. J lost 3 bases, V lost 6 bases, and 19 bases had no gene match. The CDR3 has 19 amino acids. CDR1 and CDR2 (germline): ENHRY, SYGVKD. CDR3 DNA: TGTGCCATCAGCCCGGGACAGGGACGCACTGGGGGGTCGACAGATACGCAGTATTTT. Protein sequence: CAISPGQGRTGGSTDTQYF.

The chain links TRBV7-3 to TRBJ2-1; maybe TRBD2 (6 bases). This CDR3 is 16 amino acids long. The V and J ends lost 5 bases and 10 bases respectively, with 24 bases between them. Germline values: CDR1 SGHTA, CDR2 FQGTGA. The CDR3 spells CASSPRDGAGRPEQFF. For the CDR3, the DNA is TGTGCCAGCAGCCCGAGGGACGGCGCGGGAAGGCCGGAGCAGTTCTTC.

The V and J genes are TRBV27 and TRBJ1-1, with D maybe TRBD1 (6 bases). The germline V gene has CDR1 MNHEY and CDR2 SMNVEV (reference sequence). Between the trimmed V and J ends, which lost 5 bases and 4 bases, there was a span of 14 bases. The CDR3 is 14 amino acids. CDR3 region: CASSQKTDSTEAFF. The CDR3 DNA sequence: TGTGCCAGCAGTCAAAAGACGGACAGCACTGAAGCTTTCTTT.

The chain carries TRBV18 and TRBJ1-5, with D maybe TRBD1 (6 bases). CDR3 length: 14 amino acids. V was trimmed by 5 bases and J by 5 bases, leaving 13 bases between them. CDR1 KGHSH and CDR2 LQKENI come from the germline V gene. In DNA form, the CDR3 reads TGTGCCAGCTCATTCGGGGGGCCATATCAGCCCCAGCATTTT. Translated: CASSFGGPYQPQHF.

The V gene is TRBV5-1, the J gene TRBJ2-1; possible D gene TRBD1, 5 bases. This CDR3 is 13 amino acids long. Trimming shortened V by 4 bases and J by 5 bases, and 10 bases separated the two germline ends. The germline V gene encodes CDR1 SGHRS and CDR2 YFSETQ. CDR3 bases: TGCGCCAGCAGCCGACAGACCAACAATGAGCAGTTCTTC. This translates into CASSRQTNNEQFF.

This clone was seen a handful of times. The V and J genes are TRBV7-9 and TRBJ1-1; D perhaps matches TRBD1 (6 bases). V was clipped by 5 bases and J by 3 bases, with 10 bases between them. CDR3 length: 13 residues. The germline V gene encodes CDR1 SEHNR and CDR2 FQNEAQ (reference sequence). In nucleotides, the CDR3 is TGTGCCAGCAGCCCAACAGGGTACACTGAAGCTTTCTTT. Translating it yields CASSPTGYTEAFF.

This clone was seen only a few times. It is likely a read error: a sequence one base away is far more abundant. The chain's CDR3 is CASSAGTGSYEQYF. Written as DNA, the CDR3 is TGTGCCAGCAGCGCCGGGACGGGCTCCTACGAGCAGTACTTC. The rearrangement uses TRBV7-2 and TRBJ2-7; D is tentatively TRBD1 or TRBD2 (5 bases each). V shed 5 bases and J shed 0 bases, with 11 bases lying between them. The germline gives CDR1 SGHTA, CDR2 FQGNSA. The CDR3 sequence is 14 residues long.

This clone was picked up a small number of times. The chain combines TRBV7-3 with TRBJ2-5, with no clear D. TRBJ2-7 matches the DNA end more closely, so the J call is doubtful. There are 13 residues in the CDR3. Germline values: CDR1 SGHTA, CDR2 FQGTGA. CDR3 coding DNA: TGTGCCAGCAGCTTATCCGTTAGGAGCGAGCAGTACTTC. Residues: CASSLSVRSEQYF.

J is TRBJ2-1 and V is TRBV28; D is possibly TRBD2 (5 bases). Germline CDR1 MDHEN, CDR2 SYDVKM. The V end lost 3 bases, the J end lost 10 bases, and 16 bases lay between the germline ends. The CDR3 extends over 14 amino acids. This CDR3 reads CASSLGSSQREQFF. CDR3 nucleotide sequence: TGTGCCAGCAGTTTGGGTTCTAGCCAGCGCGAGCAGTTCTTC.

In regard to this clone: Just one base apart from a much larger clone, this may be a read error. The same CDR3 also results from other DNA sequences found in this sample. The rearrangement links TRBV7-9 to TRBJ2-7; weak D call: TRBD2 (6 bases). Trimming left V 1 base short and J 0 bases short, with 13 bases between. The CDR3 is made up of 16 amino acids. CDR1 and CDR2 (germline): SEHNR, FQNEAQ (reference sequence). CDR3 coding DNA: TGTGCCAGCAGCTTAGGGGTGGGGGGAAGCTCCTACGAGCAGTACTTC. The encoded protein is CASSLGVGGSSYEQYF. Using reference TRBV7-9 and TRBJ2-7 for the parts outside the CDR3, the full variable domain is DTGVSQNPRHKITKRGQNVTFRCDPISEHNRLYWYRQTLGQGPEFLTYFQNEAQLEKSRLLSDRFSAERPKGSFSTLEIQRTEQGDSAMYLCASSLGVGGSSYEQYFGPGTRLTVT.

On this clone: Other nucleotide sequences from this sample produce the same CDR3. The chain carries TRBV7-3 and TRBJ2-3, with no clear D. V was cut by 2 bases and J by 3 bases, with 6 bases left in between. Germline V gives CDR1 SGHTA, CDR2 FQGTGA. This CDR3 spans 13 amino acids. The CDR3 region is CASSLVGTDTQYF. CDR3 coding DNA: TGTGCCAGCAGCTTAGTGGGAACAGATACGCAGTATTTT.

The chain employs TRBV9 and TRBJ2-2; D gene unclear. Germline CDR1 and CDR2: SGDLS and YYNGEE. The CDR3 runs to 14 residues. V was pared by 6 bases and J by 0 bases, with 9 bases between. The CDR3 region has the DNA TGTGCCAGCACTCTGGAAGCGAACACCGGGGAGCTGTTTTTT. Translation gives CASTLEANTGELFF. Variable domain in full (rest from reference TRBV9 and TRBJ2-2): DSGVTQTPKHLITATGQRVTLRCSPRSGDLSVYWYQQSLDQGLQFLIQYYNGEERAKGNILERFSAQQFPDLHSELNLSSLELGDSALYFCASTLEANTGELFFGEGSRLTVL.

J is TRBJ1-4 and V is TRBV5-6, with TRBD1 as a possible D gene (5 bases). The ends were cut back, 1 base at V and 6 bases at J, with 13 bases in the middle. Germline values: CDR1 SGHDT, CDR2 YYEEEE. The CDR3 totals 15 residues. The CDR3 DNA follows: TGTGCCAGCAGCTTGTACGGGGCGTCGGATGAAAAACTGTTTTTT. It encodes CASSLYGASDEKLFF. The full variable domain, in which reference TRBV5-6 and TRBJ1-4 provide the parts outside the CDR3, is DAGVTQSPTHLIKTRGQQVTLRCSPKSGHDTVSWYQQALGQGPQFIFQYYEEEERQRGNFPDRFSGHQFPNYSSELNVNALLLGDSALYLCASSLYGASDEKLFFGSGTQLSVL.

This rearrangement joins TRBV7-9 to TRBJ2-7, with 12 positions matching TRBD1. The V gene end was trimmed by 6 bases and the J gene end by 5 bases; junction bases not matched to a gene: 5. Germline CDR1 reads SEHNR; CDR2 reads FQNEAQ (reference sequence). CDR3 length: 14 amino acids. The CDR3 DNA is TGTGCCAGCAGTAGGGACAGGGGGCTCGACGAGCAGTACTTC. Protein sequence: CASSRDRGLDEQYF.

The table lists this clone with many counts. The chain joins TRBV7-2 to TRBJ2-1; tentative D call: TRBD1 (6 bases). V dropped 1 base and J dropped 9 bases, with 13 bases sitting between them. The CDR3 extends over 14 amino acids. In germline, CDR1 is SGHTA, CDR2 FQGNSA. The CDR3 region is CASSLDQGSGEQFF. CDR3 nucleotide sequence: TGTGCCAGCAGCTTAGACCAGGGGTCGGGTGAGCAGTTCTTC. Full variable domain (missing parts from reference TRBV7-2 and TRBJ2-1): GAGVSQSPSNKVTEKGKDVELRCDPISGHTALYWYRQSLGQGLEFLIYFQGNSAPDKSGLPSDRFSAERTGGSVSTLTIQRTQQEDSAVYLCASSLDQGSGEQFFGPGTRLTVL.

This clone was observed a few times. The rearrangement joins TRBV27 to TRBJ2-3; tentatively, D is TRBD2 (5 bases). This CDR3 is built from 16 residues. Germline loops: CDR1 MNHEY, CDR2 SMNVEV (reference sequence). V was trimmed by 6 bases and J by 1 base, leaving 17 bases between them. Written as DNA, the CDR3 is TGTGCCAGCAGGAATCGGCCGGGGATGGGCACAGATACGCAGTATTTT. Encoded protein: CASRNRPGMGTDTQYF.

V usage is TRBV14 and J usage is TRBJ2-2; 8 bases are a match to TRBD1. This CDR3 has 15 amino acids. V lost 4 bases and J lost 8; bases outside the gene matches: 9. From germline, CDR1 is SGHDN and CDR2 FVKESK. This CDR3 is CASSRAGGPGGELFF. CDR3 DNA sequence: TGTGCCAGCAGCCGAGCAGGGGGCCCGGGAGGGGAGCTGTTTTTT.

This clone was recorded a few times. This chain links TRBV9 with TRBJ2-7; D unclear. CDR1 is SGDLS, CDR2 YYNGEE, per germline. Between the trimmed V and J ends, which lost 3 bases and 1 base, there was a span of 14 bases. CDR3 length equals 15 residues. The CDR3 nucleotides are TGTGCCAGCAGCGCCAGATCTACAGATTCCTACGAGCAGTACTTC. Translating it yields CASSARSTDSYEQYF.

The CDR3 sequence: CASSSGLEQYF. CDR3 nucleotide sequence: TGTGCCAGCAGCTCGGGGCTCGAGCAGTACTTC. The chain recombines TRBV7-3 with TRBJ2-7; D could derive from TRBD1 or TRBD2 (5 bases each). This CDR3 is 11 amino acids long. Germline-derived CDR1 and CDR2 are SGHTA and FQGTGA. Trimming took 4 bases from V and 6 from J, leaving 7 bases between them. The variable domain in full, completed from reference TRBV7-3 and TRBJ2-7, reads GAGVSQTPSNKVTEKGKYVELRCDPISGHTALYWYRQSLGQGPEFLIYFQGTGAADDSGLPNDRFFAVRPEGSVSTLKIQRTERGDSAVYLCASSSGLEQYFGPGTRLTVT.

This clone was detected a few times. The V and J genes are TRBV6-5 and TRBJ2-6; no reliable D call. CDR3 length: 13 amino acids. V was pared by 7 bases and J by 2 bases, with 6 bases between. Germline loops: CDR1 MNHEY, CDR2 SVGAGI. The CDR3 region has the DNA TGTGCCAGCAAACTTGCTGGGGCCAACGTCCTGACTTTC. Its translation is CASKLAGANVLTF.